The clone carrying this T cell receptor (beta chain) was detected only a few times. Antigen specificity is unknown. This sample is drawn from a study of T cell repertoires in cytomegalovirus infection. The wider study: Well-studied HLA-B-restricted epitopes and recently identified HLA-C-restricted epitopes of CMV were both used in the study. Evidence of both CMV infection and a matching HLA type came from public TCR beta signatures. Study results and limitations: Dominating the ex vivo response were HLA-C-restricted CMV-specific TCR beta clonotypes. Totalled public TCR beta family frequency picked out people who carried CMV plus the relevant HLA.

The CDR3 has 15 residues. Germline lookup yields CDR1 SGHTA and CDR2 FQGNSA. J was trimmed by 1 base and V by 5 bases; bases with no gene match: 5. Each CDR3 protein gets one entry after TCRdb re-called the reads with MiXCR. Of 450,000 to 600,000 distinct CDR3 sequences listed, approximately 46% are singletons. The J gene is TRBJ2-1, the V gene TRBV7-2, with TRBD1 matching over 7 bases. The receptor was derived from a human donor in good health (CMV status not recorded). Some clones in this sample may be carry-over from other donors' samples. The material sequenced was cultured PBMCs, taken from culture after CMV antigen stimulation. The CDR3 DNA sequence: TGTGCCAGCAGCACTACGGGACAGTCCTACAATGAGCAGTTCTTC. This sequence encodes CASSTTGQSYNEQFF.